The clone carrying this T cell receptor (beta chain) was seen a few times. Its antigen is unidentified. TCRdb independently ran MiXCR on the 5' RACE reads; one entry per CDR3 protein. The sample includes around 100,000 distinct CDR3 sequences, 22% seen only once; the top ten take around 40%. Germline assignment: CDR1 SGHTA and CDR2 FQGNSA. The CDR3 runs to 13 residues. V dropped 1 base and J dropped 3 bases, with 7 bases sitting between them. These data belong to a study of T-cell memory formation after mild COVID-19. General study findings and limits: Balance between CD4 and CD8 was seen in clones contracting day 15 to 85, and a CD4+ lean was seen in later expanders. Pre-infection memory held some responding clones, suggesting pre-existing cross-reactive T cells responded.

The sequence was collected from a man aged 18 to 30 who had mild COVID-19 (a few samples of this study predate the infection). Cell type and time point are not known. The source material was PBMCs or a T cell subset sorted from them (not recorded which). The J gene is TRBJ2-7, the V gene TRBV7-2, with D unclear. Here the CDR3 DNA reads TGTGCCAGCAGCTTAGTCCCCGGCTACGAGCAGTACTTC. Protein sequence: CASSLVPGYEQYF.